Following are 9 T cell receptor beta chains from one sample sequenced in a study of T cells in women clearing cervical HPV infection. Some clones are missing from TCRdb's copy, which holds only in-frame ones; the method was immunoSEQ multiplex PCR. Here the sample table reports approximately 16,000 clones. The sequencing input was blood buffy coat. The receptors were sampled from a woman aged 18 to 75 with a cervical HPV16 infection that either progressed to CIN3+ or cleared (not recorded which).

The CDR3 protein is CSARDSNQETQYF. Partial CDR3 DNA: TGCAGTGCTCGGGACTCAAACCAAGAGACC. The chain links TRBV20-1 to TRBJ2-5; TRBD2 is a possible D gene (6 bases). The read ends 3 residues early relative to the CDR3; the germline J gene fills the gap. Germline V gene lookup returns CDR1 DFQATT and CDR2 SNEGSKA (reference sequence). CDR3 length: 13 amino acids. V was clipped by 5 bases and J by 0 bases, with 10 bases between them.

With regard to this clone: The read gets to within 3 residues of the CDR3 end, and the germline J gene fills in the rest. The chain links TRBV7-2 to TRBJ1-2; a possible D gene is TRBD1 (5 bases). There are 15 residues in the CDR3. CDR1 is SGHTA and CDR2 is FQGNSA in the germline V gene. CDR3 DNA, as far as it was read: TGTGCCAGCAGCTCCCGGGGGTATAGCACAGATACC. Its protein is CASSSRGYSTDT. The whole CDR3 protein reads CASSSRGYSTDTYTF. The complete variable domain, with remaining parts taken from reference TRBV7-2 and TRBJ1-2, reads GAGVSQSPSNKVTEKGKDVELRCDPISGHTALYWYRQSLGQGLEFLIYFQGNSAPDKSGLPSDRFSAERTGGSVSTLTIQRTQQEDSAVYLCASSSRGYSTDTYTFGSGTRLTVV.

A note on this clone: The read ends 3 residues early relative to the CDR3; the germline J gene fills the gap. The chain carries TRBV20-1 and TRBJ2-1; perhaps TRBD2 as D (5 bases). CDR1 DFQATT and CDR2 SNEGSKA come from the germline V gene (reference sequence). The CDR3 sequence is 15 residues long. The ends were cut back, 6 bases at V and 0 bases at J, with 15 bases in the middle. CDR3 in amino acids: CSAFWAGGSYNEQFF. Partial CDR3 DNA: TGCAGTGCCTTCTGGGCAGGAGGCTCCTACAATGAG.

Comment on this clone: The read ends 3 residues before the CDR3 terminus; that terminus is restored from the germline J gene. This chain connects TRBV9 to TRBJ2-1, with TRBD1 identical over 8 bases. Germline V CDR1 and CDR2: SGDLS, YYNGEE. Losses at the gene ends were 4 bases for V and 7 bases for J; bases not matched to a gene: 4. CDR3 size: 13 residues. The CDR3 bases that were read are TGTGCCAGCAGCCGGGACAGGTTGAATGAG. This encodes CASSRDRLNE. In full, the CDR3 is CASSRDRLNEQFF.

To note about this clone: Coverage ceases 3 residues before the CDR3 finishes, and the germline J gene fills in the end. The V gene is TRBV20-1, the J gene TRBJ1-2; D possibly corresponds to TRBD1 (5 bases). The CDR3 contains 13 residues. Germline CDR1 DFQATT, CDR2 SNEGSKA (reference sequence). With 6 bases removed from V and 3 bases from J, the gap between germline ends came to 14 bases. The CDR3 DNA, read in part, is TGCAGTGCCCTCGGTAGGGGTCACTATGGC. It is translated as CSALGRGHYG. The complete CDR3 protein is CSALGRGHYGYTF.

Notes on this clone: The read ends 3 residues early relative to the CDR3; the germline J gene fills the gap. This chain links TRBV12-3 or TRBV12-4 with TRBJ2-3, with TRBD1 matching 9 bases. Germline trimming cut 5 bases from V and 4 bases from J; bases unmatched to any gene: 7. The CDR3 contains 15 residues. The sequenced part of the CDR3 DNA is TGTGCCAGCAGTCCCGGGACAGGGAATTCAGATACG. This gives the protein CASSPGTGNSDT. The complete CDR3 sequence is CASSPGTGNSDTQYF.

Judged by frequency, this clone is medium-sized. The read ends 3 residues early relative to the CDR3; the germline J gene fills the gap. The chain joins TRBV20-1 to TRBJ2-7, with 10 bases identical to TRBD2. CDR3 length equals 15 residues. Germline-derived CDR1 and CDR2 are DFQATT and SNEGSKA (reference sequence). V lost 4 bases and J lost 5; bases outside the gene matches: 11. This CDR3 reads CSAIGDSGGINEQYF. CDR3 DNA (partial): TGCAGTGCTATAGGGGATAGCGGGGGGATAAACGAG.

Points on this clone: The read comes to an end 3 residues before the CDR3 does, leaving the germline J gene to fill in the end. This chain uses TRBV7-2 with TRBJ2-5, with 8 nucleotides matching TRBD1. The CDR3 runs to 15 residues. Per the germline V gene, CDR1 is SGHTA and CDR2 is FQGNSA. V shed 5 bases and J 5 bases; nucleotides not matched to a gene: 10. The covered CDR3 bases are TGTGCCAGCAGCCCCCGGGACAGGAGGGTGGAGACC. Translated, it gives CASSPRDRRVET. The whole CDR3 sequence reads CASSPRDRRVETQYF.

As for this clone: The CDR3 end falls 3 residues outside the read, so it is completed with the germline J gene. V and J are TRBV20-1 and TRBJ2-5; the match to TRBD1 covers 9 bases. The V and J ends lost 5 bases and 5 bases, in that order; junction bases with no gene match: 9. From germline, CDR1 is DFQATT and CDR2 SNEGSKA (reference sequence). The length of the CDR3 is 14 residues. CDR3 DNA, as far as it was read: TGCAGTGCTTACTCCGGGACAGGGAGGGAGACC. Amino acids: CSAYSGTGRET. The entire CDR3 protein is CSAYSGTGRETQYF.